The sequence of this T cell receptor (beta chain) was determined in a study of neurological immune-mediated disorders. Study-wide findings and caveats: Whereas HTLV-1-associated myelopathy showed the most TCR clonal expansion, multiple sclerosis showed the least, with levels below those of healthy controls. No expanded-clone CDR3 amino acid sequence recurred across subjects, suggesting private TCR-beta repertoires.

The CDR3 covers 14 residues. V was shortened by 5 bases and J by 1 base, with 12 bases between the two germline ends. CDR1 is SGHAT and CDR2 is FQNNGV in the germline V gene. At least ten counts were recorded for this clonotype. Its antigen is unknown. Synthesis of cDNA was carried out by template-switch 5'RACE. The reaction used 10-nucleotide random UMIs. TCRdb passed the 5' RACE reads through MiXCR, listing each CDR3 protein once. The table shows approximately 82,000 distinct CDR3 sequences, with 12% to 15% occurring only once. Sequences were obtained from PBMCs. This TCR derives from a woman between 50 and 59 years old in good health. V usage is TRBV11-2 and J usage is TRBJ2-7; D gene unclear. CDR3 residues: CASSLGPLSYEQYF. The CDR3 DNA sequence: TGTGCCAGCAGCCTAGGACCGCTATCCTACGAGCAGTACTTC.